These 21 T cell receptor beta chains originate from one sample sequenced in a study of memory CD4+ T cells and cytomegalovirus serostatus. Only in-frame clones appear in the TCRdb table, and some are missing; sequencing was by immunoSEQ multiplex PCR. The repertoire holds about 61,000 clones, with around four fifths as singletons. Single viable CD3+CD4+CD8-CD45RO+ cells were sorted as the memory CD4+ T cells. Input material: memory CD4+ T cells from blood. The source is an adult in good health and CMV-seronegative.

The rearrangement links TRBV6-6 to TRBJ2-3; D unresolved. V was pared by 4 bases and J by 0 bases, with 2 bases between. Germline V gene sequence: CDR1 MNHNY, CDR2 SVGAGI (reference sequence). The CDR3 consists of 12 residues. The CDR3 reads CASSSSTDTQYF. CDR3 in DNA: TGTGCCAGCAGTTCTAGCACAGATACGCAGTATTTT.

The V call is TRBV28, the J call TRBJ2-1; tentatively, D is TRBD1 (6 bases). V dropped 3 bases and J dropped 13 bases, with 22 bases sitting between them. CDR1 and CDR2 from the germline V gene are MDHEN and SYDVKM. The CDR3 contains 15 residues. The CDR3 nucleotides are TGTGCCAGCAGTTTCACGTTAGTCAGACAGGACCATCAGTTCTTC. Its protein is CASSFTLVRQDHQFF.

The chain links TRBV4-1 to TRBJ2-1, with 7 bases aligning to TRBD2. This CDR3 spans 16 amino acids. The V gene's germline CDR1 is MGHRA and CDR2 YSYEKL. The J segment lost 5 bases and the V segment lost 4 bases, leaving 11 bases of the junction unmatched. CDR3 in DNA: TGCGCCAGCAGCCCATCCGGGACTAACCTAGACAATGAGCAGTTCTTC. This translates into CASSPSGTNLDNEQFF.

The chain's CDR3 is CASSQASNRDNSPLHF. In DNA, the CDR3 is TGCGCCAGCAGCCAAGCCTCTAACAGGGACAATTCACCCCTCCACTTT. The chain employs TRBV4-1 and TRBJ1-6; possibly TRBD1 for D (6 bases). Germline V gene data show CDR1 as MGHRA and CDR2 as YSYEKL. The ends were cut back, 1 base at V and 7 bases at J, with 14 bases in the middle. The CDR3 contains 16 residues.

This clone was found once. The chain is built from TRBV28 and TRBJ1-4; TRBD1 aligns across 7 bases. V dropped 3 bases and J dropped 3; count of bases not matched to a gene: 4. The germline CDR1 and CDR2 sequences are MDHEN and SYDVKM. The CDR3 is 15 residues long. The CDR3 is CASSFLGGSNEKLFF. Written as DNA, the CDR3 is TGTGCCAGCAGTTTCCTAGGGGGCTCTAATGAAAAACTGTTTTTT. The variable domain in full, with the rest retrieved from reference TRBV28 and TRBJ1-4, is DVKVTQSSRYLVKRTGEKVFLECVQDMDHENMFWYRQDPGLGLRLIYFSYDVKMKEKGDIPEGYSVSREKKERFSLILESASTNQTSMYLCASSFLGGSNEKLFFGSGTQLSVL.

The chain is built from TRBV5-1 and TRBJ1-5; tentatively, D is TRBD1 (6 bases). The germline V and J ends were trimmed by 1 base and 6 bases, with 11 bases remaining between them. The CDR3 spans 14 residues. Germline V gene sequence: CDR1 SGHRS, CDR2 YFSETQ. The CDR3 bases are TGCGCCAGCAGCTTGAGCGGGGGCTCTCAGCCCCAGCATTTT. Its protein product is CASSLSGGSQPQHF.

V gene TRBV6-5 combines with J gene TRBJ2-7, with D perhaps matching TRBD1 (6 bases). Germline V gene sequence: CDR1 MNHEY, CDR2 SVGAGI. The CDR3 totals 14 residues. Between the trimmed V and J ends, which lost 4 bases and 4 bases, there was a span of 14 bases. CDR3 sequence (DNA): TGTGCCAGCAGTTTATTACCGGACAGTTACGAGCAGTACTTC. Its translation is CASSLLPDSYEQYF.

The rearrangement uses TRBV10-2 and TRBJ2-5, with D tentatively TRBD2 (6 bases). The germline V gene has CDR1 WSHSY and CDR2 SAAADI. Trimming took off 0 bases at V and 6 bases at J, with 11 bases between the two ends. The CDR3 consists of 14 residues. The CDR3: CASSESPGGKTQYF. The CDR3 DNA reads as TGCGCCAGCAGTGAGTCCCCCGGGGGAAAGACCCAGTACTTC.

V is TRBV15 and J is TRBJ2-5; D remains ambiguous. The CDR3 consists of 12 residues. Trimming left V 3 bases short and J 7 bases short, with 9 bases between. Germline-derived CDR1 and CDR2 are LNHNV and YYDKDF (reference sequence). Here the CDR3 DNA reads TGTGCCACCAGCAGGACGGAGAGGACCCAGTACTTC. Translating it yields CATSRTERTQYF.

The table lists this clone with a few counts. V gene TRBV4-1 combines with J gene TRBJ1-1; a weak D match, TRBD1 (6 bases). Trimming took off 0 bases at V and 0 bases at J, with 11 bases between the two ends. Germline CDR1 is MGHRA and CDR2 is YSYEKL. This CDR3 comprises 16 residues. CDR3 sequence: CASSQETGTMNTEAFF. CDR3 DNA sequence: TGCGCCAGCAGCCAAGAGACCGGGACAATGAACACTGAAGCTTTCTTT.

The CDR3 region is CASSPGDRGGENIQYF. CDR3 sequence (DNA): TGCGCCAGCAGCCCCGGGGACAGGGGAGGGGAAAACATTCAGTACTTC. V usage is TRBV5-1 and J usage is TRBJ2-4, with 10 bases aligning to TRBD1. The CDR3 length is 16 residues. The germline CDR1 and CDR2 sequences are SGHRS and YFSETQ. J gave up 5 bases and V 4 bases, and 9 bases lay outside the gene matches.

CDR3 nucleotide sequence: TGTGCCAGCAGTGACTCCGCCCCCCGCTCAGGTTACGAGCAGTACTTC. Its protein is CASSDSAPRSGYEQYF. V and J are TRBV6-4 and TRBJ2-7; D call uncertain. The germline CDR1 and CDR2 sequences are MRHNA and SNTAGT. The V end lost 0 bases, the J end lost 4 bases, and 16 bases lay between the germline ends. CDR3 length equals 16 residues.

Here the CDR3 DNA reads TGTGCCAGCAGCCCCGCGATAGGACAGGGAGATTACGAGCAGTACTTC. Amino acid sequence: CASSPAIGQGDYEQYF. The chain recombines TRBV7-8 with TRBJ2-7; TRBD1 matches 8 bases. Trimming at V came to 5 bases and at J to 4 bases, leaving 13 bases not matched to a gene. This CDR3 has 16 amino acids. The germline CDR1 and CDR2 sequences are SGHVS and FQNEAQ.

The chain links TRBV7-2 to TRBJ1-2; no reliable D call. There are 12 residues in the CDR3. The germline gives CDR1 SGHTA, CDR2 FQGNSA. V was shortened by 0 bases and J by 8 bases, with 7 bases between the two germline ends. For the CDR3, the DNA is TGTGCCAGCAGCTTAGCAGGGATAGGCTACACCTTC. Its translation is CASSLAGIGYTF.

The V call is TRBV6-1, the J call TRBJ2-3, with 8 bases identical to TRBD1. The CDR3 has 15 residues. Per germline, CDR1 MNHNS and CDR2 SASEGT. The V segment lost 4 bases and the J segment 4 bases; nucleotides outside the gene matches: 7. CDR3: CASSARQGWSDTQYF. CDR3 nucleotides: TGTGCCAGCAGTGCCCGACAGGGGTGGTCAGATACGCAGTATTTT.

Here the CDR3 DNA reads TGCGCCAGCAGACCAGAACCTAGCCGGGACAGGGGGGCCAAAAACATTCAGTACTTC. Protein product: CASRPEPSRDRGAKNIQYF. The V call is TRBV4-1, the J call TRBJ2-4; 11 bases map to TRBD1. V lost 6 bases, J lost 1 base, and 14 bases stayed unmatched. CDR1 MGHRA and CDR2 YSYEKL come from the germline V gene. CDR3 length: 19 residues.

The rearrangement joins TRBV5-1 to TRBJ2-7, with a possible D match to TRBD2 (5 bases). V lost 8 bases, J lost 0 bases, and 12 bases lay in between. Germline V CDR1 and CDR2: SGHRS, YFSETQ. The CDR3 covers 13 residues. In DNA, the CDR3 is TGCGCCAGTACCCTCGGAGGCTCCTACGAGCAGTACTTC. As protein: CASTLGGSYEQYF.

This rearrangement joins TRBV5-1 to TRBJ1-3; D is possibly TRBD1 (6 bases). The V gene's germline CDR1 is SGHRS and CDR2 YFSETQ. The CDR3 loop spans 16 amino acids. Trimming stripped 0 bases from V and 0 bases from J, with 10 bases between. CDR3 bases: TGCGCCAGCAGCTTGGGTGGGGGCACCTCTGGAAACACCATATATTTT. This sequence encodes CASSLGGGTSGNTIYF.

The chain has TRBV19 and TRBJ2-6; D unclear. Per germline, CDR1 LNHDA and CDR2 SQIVND (reference sequence). This CDR3 is 15 amino acids long. V dropped 10 bases and J dropped 0 bases, with 13 bases sitting between them. The CDR3 DNA follows: TGTGCCACCATGCGAGGCGGCTCTGGGGCCAACGTCCTGACTTTC. Its translation: CATMRGGSGANVLTF.

This clone showed up just a few times. The chain carries TRBV14 and TRBJ1-1, with D perhaps TRBD1 (6 bases). The CDR3 spans 13 residues. The V gene's germline CDR1 is SGHDN and CDR2 FVKESK. The V gene lost 5 bases and the J gene lost 2 bases, with 9 bases spanning the gap. The CDR3 bases are TGTGCCAGCAGCACAGGGCCCAACACTGAAGCTTTCTTT. Protein sequence: CASSTGPNTEAFF. Using reference TRBV14 and TRBJ1-1 for the parts outside the CDR3, the full variable domain is EAGVTQFPSHSVIEKGQTVTLRCDPISGHDNLYWYRRVMGKEIKFLLHFVKESKQDESGMPNNRFLAERTGGTYSTLKVQPAELEDSGVYFCASSTGPNTEAFFGQGTRLTVV.

This rearrangement joins TRBV4-2 to TRBJ2-4; 9 bases fit TRBD1. Trimming took 0 bases from V and 0 from J; bases not matched to a gene: 9. Germline CDR1 and CDR2: LGHNA and YNFKEQ. The CDR3 spans 19 residues. This CDR3 reads CASSQDGTGIKIAKNIQYF. DNA of the CDR3: TGTGCCAGCAGCCAAGATGGGACAGGGATTAAGATAGCCAAAAACATTCAGTACTTC.